This TCR beta chain was found in a study of T cell clonotyping in hematopoietic cell transplantation listed by TCRdb under 2021. General notes on the study: In the study, fewer than 150 blood samples were gathered from roughly 33 consecutive transplant recipients and their related donors. Recruitment of patients was conducted between 2015 and January 2017, and follow-up was continued until September 2020 or death. On the study overall, not on this receptor specifically: Sample size was limited, and cells were not sorted, so CD4 and CD8 repertoire contributions could not be separated. Broader posttransplant TCR repertoire diversity was predicted by donor and pretransplant recipient Inverse Simpson Index values. Just a small fraction of recipient repertoires overlapped with donor repertoires, and more than 95% appeared de novo at the given depth. After transplant, TCR diversity in recipients dropped, and pathologically expanded clonotypes climbed progressively between day 30 and day 180.

For this clone: The specificity of this receptor is unknown. No much larger clone is present one base from it, and per-base qualities are unavailable.

Spanning cysteine to phenylalanine, the CDR3 consists of 13 amino acids. The read is trimmed to its CDR3 DNA, 39 bases read in frame from base 1. Trimmed from V: 2 bases; trimmed from J: 5 bases; junction bases lacking a gene match: 3. From the germline V gene (reference sequence), CDR1 is GTSNPN and CDR2 is SVGIG. TCR beta CDR3 regions were amplified from genomic DNA with the immunoSEQ assay, a bias-controlled multiplex PCR using V- and J-specific primers. In a second PCR step, a proprietary barcode and Illumina adapter sequences were attached to the CDR3 amplicons. An Illumina MiSeq instrument was used to sequence the CDR3 libraries. The authors processed their data as follows. Export and quality control were performed with immunoSEQ Analyzer 3.0, and downstream analyses were performed with R Bioconductor and Immunarch. Only productive rearrangements in the normalized downsampled data set were used to calculate repertoire metrics. Clonotypes larger than 5 templates in the normalized cohort were defined as pathologically expanded. Repertoire diversity was measured with the Inverse Simpson Index. The non-normalized data set was used for CMV-specificity analyses so that all clonotypes could be captured. The table comes from immuneACCESS by way of TCRdb, which keeps in-frame sequences with V and J called. Part of the clones is missing from these tables; in studies checked, under half for an unresolved V gene and the rest for unknown reasons. The V and J calls and clone size are taken from that table; D and trimming were inferred from the DNA. A total of about 14,000 clones appear in this sample, around 94% of them only once. The ten largest clones capture 4% to 5% of the sample.

Taken with the paper, the label for time point translates to: 30 days after allo-HCT. Blood from recipients was drawn roughly 28 days before transplant, then again at days 30, 100 and 180 after transplant. Using Nuclei Lysis Solution, genomic DNA was extracted from unfractionated peripheral blood mononuclear cells that were either fresh or cryopreserved. The TCR was taken from a male patient between 60 and 69 years old who had an allogeneic stem cell transplant from an unrelated donor, so the T cells may come from the graft donor. Some clones in this sample may be carry-over from other donors' samples. Source: PBMCs, taken 30 days after allogeneic stem cell transplant. The V and J segments used are TRBV30 and TRBJ2-7, and 10 junction bases match TRBD2. The CDR3 amino acid sequence is: CAWSLAGVNEQYF. The bases read TGTGCCTGGAGTCTAGCGGGAGTGAACGAGCAGTACTTC.